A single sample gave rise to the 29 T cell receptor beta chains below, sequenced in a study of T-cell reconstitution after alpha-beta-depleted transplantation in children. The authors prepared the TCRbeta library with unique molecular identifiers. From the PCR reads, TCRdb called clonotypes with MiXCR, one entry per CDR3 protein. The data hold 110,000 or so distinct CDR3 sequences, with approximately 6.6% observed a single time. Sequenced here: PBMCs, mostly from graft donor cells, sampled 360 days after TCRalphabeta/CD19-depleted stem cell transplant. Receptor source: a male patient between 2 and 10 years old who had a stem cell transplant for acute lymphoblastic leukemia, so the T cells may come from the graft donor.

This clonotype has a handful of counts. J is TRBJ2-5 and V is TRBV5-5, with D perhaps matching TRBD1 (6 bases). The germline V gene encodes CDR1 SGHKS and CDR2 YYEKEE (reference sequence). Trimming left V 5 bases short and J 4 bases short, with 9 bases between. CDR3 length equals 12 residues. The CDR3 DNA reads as TGTGCCAGCAGACTACAGGGAGAGACCCAGTACTTC. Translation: CASRLQGETQYF.

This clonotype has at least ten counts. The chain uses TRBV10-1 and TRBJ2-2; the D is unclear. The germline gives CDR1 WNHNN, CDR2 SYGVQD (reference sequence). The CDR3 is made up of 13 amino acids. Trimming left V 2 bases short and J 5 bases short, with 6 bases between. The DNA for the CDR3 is TGCGCCAGCAGTGAGCTTTATACCGGGGAGCTGTTTTTT. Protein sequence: CASSELYTGELFF.

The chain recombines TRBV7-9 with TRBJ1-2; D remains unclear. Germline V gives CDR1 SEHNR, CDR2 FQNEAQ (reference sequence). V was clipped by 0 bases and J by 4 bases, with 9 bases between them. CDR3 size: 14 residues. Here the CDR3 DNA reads TGTGCCAGCAGCTTAGCGGTGGCCTCCTATGGCTACACCTTC. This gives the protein CASSLAVASYGYTF.

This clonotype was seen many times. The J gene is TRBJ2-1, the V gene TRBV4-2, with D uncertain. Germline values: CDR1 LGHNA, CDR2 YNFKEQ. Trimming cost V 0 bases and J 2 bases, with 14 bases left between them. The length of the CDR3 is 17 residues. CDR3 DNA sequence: TGTGCCAGCAGCCAAGATGGTCCCCGTATGGCCTACAATGAGCAGTTCTTC. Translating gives CASSQDGPRMAYNEQFF.

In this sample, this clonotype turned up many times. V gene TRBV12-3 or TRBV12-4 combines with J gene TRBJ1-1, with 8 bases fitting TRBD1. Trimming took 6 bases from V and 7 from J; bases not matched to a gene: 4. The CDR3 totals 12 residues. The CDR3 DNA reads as TGTGCCAGCAGACTGGGACAGGATGAAGCTTTCTTT. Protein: CASRLGQDEAFF.

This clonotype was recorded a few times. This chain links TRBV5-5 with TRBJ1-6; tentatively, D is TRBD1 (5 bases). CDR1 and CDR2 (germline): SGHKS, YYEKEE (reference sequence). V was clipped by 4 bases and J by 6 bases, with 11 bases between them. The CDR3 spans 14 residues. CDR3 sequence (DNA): TGTGCCAGCAGCGTGGGACGGTTTAATTCACCCCTCCACTTT. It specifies CASSVGRFNSPLHF.

The CDR3 DNA is TGCAGTGCATCCCCTAGGCGTTCTAGCACAGATACGCAGTATTTT. Protein product: CSASPRRSSTDTQYF. V is TRBV20-1 and J is TRBJ2-3; no clear D gene. This CDR3 contains 15 residues. In germline, CDR1 is DFQATT, CDR2 SNEGSKA (reference sequence). V was cut by 6 bases and J by 0 bases, with 16 bases left in between.

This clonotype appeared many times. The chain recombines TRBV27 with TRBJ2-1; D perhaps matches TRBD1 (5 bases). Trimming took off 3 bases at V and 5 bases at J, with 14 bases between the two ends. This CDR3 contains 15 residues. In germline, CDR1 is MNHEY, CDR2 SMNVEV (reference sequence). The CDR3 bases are TGTGCCAGCAGTTTGGTGACAGTTAGGCACAATGAGCAGTTCTTC. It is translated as CASSLVTVRHNEQFF.

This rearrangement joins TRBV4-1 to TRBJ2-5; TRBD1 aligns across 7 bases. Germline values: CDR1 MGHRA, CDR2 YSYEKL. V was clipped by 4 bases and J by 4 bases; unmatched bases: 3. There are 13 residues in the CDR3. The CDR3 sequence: CASSLWTGETQYF. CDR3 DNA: TGCGCCAGCAGCCTCTGGACAGGAGAGACCCAGTACTTC.

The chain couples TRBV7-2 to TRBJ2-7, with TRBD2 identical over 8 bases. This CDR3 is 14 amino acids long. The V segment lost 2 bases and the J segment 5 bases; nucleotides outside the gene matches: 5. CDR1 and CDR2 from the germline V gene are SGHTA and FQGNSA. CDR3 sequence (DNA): TGTGCCAGCAGCTTACCAAAGCGGGAGCACGAGCAGTACTTC. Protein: CASSLPKREHEQYF.

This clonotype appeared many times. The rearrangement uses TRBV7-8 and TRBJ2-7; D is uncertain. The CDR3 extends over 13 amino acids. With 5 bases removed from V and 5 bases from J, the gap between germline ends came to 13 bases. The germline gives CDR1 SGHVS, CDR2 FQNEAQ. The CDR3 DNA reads TGTGCCAGCAGCCCCAGACCCGAGCACGAGCAGTACTTC. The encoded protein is CASSPRPEHEQYF.

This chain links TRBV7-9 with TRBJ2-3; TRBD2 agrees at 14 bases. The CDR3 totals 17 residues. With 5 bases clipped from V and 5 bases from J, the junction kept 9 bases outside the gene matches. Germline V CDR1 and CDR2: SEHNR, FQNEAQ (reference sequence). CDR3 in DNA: TGTGCCAGCAGCCCTACGACTAGCGGGGGGGCTCTAGATACGCAGTATTTT. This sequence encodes CASSPTTSGGALDTQYF. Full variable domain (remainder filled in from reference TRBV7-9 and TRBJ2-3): DTGVSQNPRHKITKRGQNVTFRCDPISEHNRLYWYRQTLGQGPEFLTYFQNEAQLEKSRLLSDRFSAERPKGSFSTLEIQRTEQGDSAMYLCASSPTTSGGALDTQYFGPGTRLTVL.

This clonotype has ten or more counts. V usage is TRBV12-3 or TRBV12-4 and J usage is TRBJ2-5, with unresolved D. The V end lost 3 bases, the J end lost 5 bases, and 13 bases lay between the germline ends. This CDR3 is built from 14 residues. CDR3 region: CASSFPGAAETQYF. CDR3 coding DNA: TGTGCCAGCAGTTTCCCCGGAGCAGCGGAGACCCAGTACTTC.

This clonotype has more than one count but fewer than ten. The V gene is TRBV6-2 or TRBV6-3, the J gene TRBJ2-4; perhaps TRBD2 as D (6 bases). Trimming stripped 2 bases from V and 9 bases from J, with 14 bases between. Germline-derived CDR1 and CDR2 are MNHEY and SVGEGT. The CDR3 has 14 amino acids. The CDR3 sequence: CASSYRGSLGIQYF. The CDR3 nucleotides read TGTGCCAGCAGTTACCGGGGGTCTCTCGGCATTCAGTACTTC.

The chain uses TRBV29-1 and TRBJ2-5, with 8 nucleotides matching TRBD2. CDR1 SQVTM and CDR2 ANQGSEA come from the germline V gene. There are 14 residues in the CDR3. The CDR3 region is CSGGLAGFQETQYF. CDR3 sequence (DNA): TGCTCTGGGGGGCTAGCGGGTTTCCAAGAGACCCAGTACTTC.

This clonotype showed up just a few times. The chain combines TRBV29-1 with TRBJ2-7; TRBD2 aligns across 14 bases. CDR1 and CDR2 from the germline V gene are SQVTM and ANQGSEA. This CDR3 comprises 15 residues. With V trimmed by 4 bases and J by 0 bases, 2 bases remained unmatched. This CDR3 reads CSVAGTSGSSYEQYF. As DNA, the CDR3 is TGCAGCGTTGCGGGGACTAGCGGGAGCTCCTACGAGCAGTACTTC.

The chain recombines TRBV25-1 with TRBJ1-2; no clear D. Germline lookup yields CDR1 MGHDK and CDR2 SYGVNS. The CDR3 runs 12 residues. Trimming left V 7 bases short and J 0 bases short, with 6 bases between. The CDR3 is CASMAANYGYTF. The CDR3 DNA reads TGTGCCAGCATGGCGGCTAACTATGGCTACACCTTC.

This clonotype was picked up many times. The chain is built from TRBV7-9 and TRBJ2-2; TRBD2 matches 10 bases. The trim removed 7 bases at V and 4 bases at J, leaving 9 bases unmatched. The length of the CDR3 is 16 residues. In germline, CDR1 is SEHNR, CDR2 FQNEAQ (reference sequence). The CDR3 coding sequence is TGTGCCAGCACCCAATTAGCGGGAGGCGTCACCGGGGAGCTGTTTTTT. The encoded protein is CASTQLAGGVTGELFF.

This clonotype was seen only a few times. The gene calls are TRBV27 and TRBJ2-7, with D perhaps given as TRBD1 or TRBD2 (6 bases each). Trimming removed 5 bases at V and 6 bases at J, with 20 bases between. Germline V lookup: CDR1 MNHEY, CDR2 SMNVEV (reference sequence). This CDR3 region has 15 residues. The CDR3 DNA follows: TGTGCCAGCAGTGCCCGCTTCTTTCCGGGGGCCGAGCAGTACTTC. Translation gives CASSARFFPGAEQYF.

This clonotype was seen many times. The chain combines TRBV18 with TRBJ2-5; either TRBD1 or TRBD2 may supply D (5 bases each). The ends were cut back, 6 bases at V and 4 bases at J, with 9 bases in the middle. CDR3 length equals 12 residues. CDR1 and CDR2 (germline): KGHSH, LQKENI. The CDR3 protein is CASSTGAETQYF. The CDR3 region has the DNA TGTGCCAGCTCCACCGGGGCAGAGACCCAGTACTTC.

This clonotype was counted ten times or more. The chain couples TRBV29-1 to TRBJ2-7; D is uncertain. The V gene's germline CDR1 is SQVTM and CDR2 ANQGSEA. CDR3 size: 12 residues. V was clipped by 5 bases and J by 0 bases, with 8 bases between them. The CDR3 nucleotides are TGCAGCGTTTTGGCGAGCTCCTACGAGCAGTACTTC. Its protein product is CSVLASSYEQYF.

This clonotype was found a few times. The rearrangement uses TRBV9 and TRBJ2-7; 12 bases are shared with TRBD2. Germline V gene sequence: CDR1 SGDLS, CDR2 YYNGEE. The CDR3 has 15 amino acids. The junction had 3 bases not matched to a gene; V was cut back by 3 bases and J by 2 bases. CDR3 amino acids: CASSASSGRAYEQYF. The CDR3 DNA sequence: TGTGCCAGCAGCGCCTCTAGCGGGAGGGCCTACGAGCAGTACTTC. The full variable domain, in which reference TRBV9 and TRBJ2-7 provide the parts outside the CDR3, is DSGVTQTPKHLITATGQRVTLRCSPRSGDLSVYWYQQSLDQGLQFLIQYYNGEERAKGNILERFSAQQFPDLHSELNLSSLELGDSALYFCASSASSGRAYEQYFGPGTRLTVT.

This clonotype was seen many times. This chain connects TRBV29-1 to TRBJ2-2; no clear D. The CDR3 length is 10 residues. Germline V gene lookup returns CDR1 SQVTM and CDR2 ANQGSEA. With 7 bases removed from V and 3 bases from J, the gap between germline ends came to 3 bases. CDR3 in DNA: TGCAGCGCTTACACCGGGGAGCTGTTTTTT. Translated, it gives CSAYTGELFF.

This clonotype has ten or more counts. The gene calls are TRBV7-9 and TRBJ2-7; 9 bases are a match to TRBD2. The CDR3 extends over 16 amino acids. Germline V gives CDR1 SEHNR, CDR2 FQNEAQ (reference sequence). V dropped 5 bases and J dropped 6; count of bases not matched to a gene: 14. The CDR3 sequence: CASSAYTTLAGREQYF. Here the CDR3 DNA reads TGTGCCAGCAGCGCCTATACCACCCTAGCGGGGCGCGAGCAGTACTTC.

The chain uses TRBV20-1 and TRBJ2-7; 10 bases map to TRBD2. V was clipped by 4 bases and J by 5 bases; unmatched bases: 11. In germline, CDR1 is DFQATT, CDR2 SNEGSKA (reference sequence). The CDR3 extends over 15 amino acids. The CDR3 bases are TGCAGTGCTAAGCGGGGGGGACTAGGCCGGGACGAGCAGTACTTC. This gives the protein CSAKRGGLGRDEQYF.

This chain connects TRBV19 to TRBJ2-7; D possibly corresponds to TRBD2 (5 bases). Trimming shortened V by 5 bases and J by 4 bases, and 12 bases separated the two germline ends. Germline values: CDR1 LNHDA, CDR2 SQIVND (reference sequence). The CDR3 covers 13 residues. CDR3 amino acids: CASSSTSEYEQYF. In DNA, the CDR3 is TGTGCCAGTAGTTCTACTAGTGAGTACGAGCAGTACTTC.

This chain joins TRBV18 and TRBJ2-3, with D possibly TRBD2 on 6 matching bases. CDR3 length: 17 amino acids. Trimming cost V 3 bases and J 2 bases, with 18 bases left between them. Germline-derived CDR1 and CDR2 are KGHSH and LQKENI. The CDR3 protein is CASSPPIGGRPTDTQYF. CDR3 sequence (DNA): TGTGCCAGCTCACCCCCCATTGGGGGGAGGCCCACAGATACGCAGTATTTT. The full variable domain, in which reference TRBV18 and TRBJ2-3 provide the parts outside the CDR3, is NAGVMQNPRHLVRRRGQEARLRCSPMKGHSHVYWYRQLPEEGLKFMVYLQKENIIDESGMPKERFSAEFPKEGPSILRIQQVVRGDSAAYFCASSPPIGGRPTDTQYFGPGTRLTVL.

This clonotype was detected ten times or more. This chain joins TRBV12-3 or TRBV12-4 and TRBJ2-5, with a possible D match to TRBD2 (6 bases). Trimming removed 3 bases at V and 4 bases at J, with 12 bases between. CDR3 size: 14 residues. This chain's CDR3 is CASSFGDFSETQYF. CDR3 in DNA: TGTGCCAGCAGTTTCGGGGACTTCTCAGAGACCCAGTACTTC.

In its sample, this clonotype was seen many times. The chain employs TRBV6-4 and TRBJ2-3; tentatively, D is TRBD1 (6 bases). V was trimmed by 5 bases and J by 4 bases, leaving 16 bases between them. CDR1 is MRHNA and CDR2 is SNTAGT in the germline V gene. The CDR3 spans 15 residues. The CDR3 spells CASSLQGIAADTQYF. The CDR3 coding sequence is TGTGCCAGCAGTCTTCAGGGGATTGCTGCAGATACGCAGTATTTT.